The sequence of this T cell receptor beta chain was determined in a study of Ad26.COV2.S vaccination and SARS-CoV-2 variants. The repertoire was sequenced with immunoSEQ multiplex PCR; TCRdb's copy has only in-frame clones and lacks some. The sample has about 680,000 clones, 89% seen once. Treatment reported: over 15 received Ad26.COV2.S at low or high dose, single or two shots; 5 received placebo; per-sample allocation not given. Vaccine and placebo recipients were sampled on day 63 after the first injection. Sequenced material: peripheral blood, taken in a trial of Ad26.COV2.S vaccine versus placebo. This sequence was found in a person between 18 and 60 years old who received the Ad26.COV2.S COVID-19 vaccine or a placebo.

CDR3 region: CASSGGASATNEKLFF. CDR3 in DNA: TGTGCCAGTAGCGGGGGGGCCTCCGCAACTAATGAAAAACTGTTTTTT. The rearrangement joins TRBV19 to TRBJ1-4; a possible D gene is TRBD1 (6 bases). Germline loops: CDR1 LNHDA, CDR2 SQIVND (reference sequence). The CDR3 has 16 residues. V shed 6 bases and J shed 0 bases, with 14 bases lying between them.